These 21 T cell receptor beta chains were sequenced from one sample in a study of OX40 agonist ivuxolimab in advanced cancers. The method was the immunoSEQ multiplex PCR assay. Sourced from immuneACCESS, this table was stored by TCRdb with only in-frame sequences that have V and J called. A share of the clones is absent; for the studies checked, an unresolved V gene accounts for under half, and the remainder has no known explanation. Counted in this sample were approximately 76,000 clones; over 75% of them appeared once. The top ten clones comprise about 0.6% of the sample. This specimen consisted of CD4+ or CD8+ T cells sorted from blood, obtained in a trial of the OX40 agonist ivuxolimab. The receptors shown here come from an adult with an advanced solid tumor such as melanoma, head and neck, liver or kidney cancer.

This chain uses TRBV4-3 with TRBJ1-5; a weak D match, TRBD1 (6 bases). This CDR3 region has 16 residues. CDR1 LGHNA and CDR2 YSLEER come from the germline V gene. V lost 0 bases, J lost 6 bases, and 15 bases lay in between. CDR3: CASSQDRIGGGQPQHF. CDR3 nucleotide sequence: TGCGCCAGCAGCCAAGATAGAATTGGGGGCGGTCAGCCCCAGCATTTT.

This clone was observed once. The chain links TRBV9 to TRBJ1-2; TRBD1 might be the D (5 bases). Trimming took off 3 bases at V and 0 bases at J, with 12 bases between the two ends. The CDR3 extends over 15 amino acids. The V gene's germline CDR1 is SGDLS and CDR2 YYNGEE. CDR3 DNA sequence: TGTGCCAGCAGCGCCCTAGGGGAGGCTAACTATGGCTACACCTTC. Encoded protein: CASSALGEANYGYTF.

The chain has TRBV27 and TRBJ1-6; D gene uncertain. CDR3 length: 14 residues. V lost 6 bases and J lost 10, with 16 bases in between. Germline CDR1 reads MNHEY; CDR2 reads SMNVEV (reference sequence). CDR3 region: CASSPAGQLSPLHF. CDR3 DNA: TGTGCCAGCAGCCCCGCCGGGCAGTTATCACCCCTCCACTTT.

V usage is TRBV11-2 and J usage is TRBJ2-5; D unresolved. This CDR3 is 14 amino acids long. Looked up from germline, CDR1 is SGHAT and CDR2 is FQNNGV. V shed 5 bases and J shed 1 base, with 11 bases lying between them. The CDR3 is CASSVSGFQETQYF. In nucleotides, the CDR3 is TGTGCCAGCAGCGTGTCTGGGTTCCAAGAGACCCAGTACTTC. Looking up the rest from reference TRBV11-2 and TRBJ2-5 gives the full variable domain: EAGVAQSPRYKIIEKRQSVAFWCNPISGHATLYWYQQILGQGPKLLIQFQNNGVVDDSQLPKDRFSAERLKGVDSTLKIQPAKLEDSAVYLCASSVSGFQETQYFGPGTRLLVL.

The V and J genes are TRBV10-2 and TRBJ2-5; 11 positions agree with TRBD2. From germline, CDR1 is WSHSY and CDR2 SAAADI. CDR3 length equals 13 residues. V dropped 0 bases and J dropped 13; count of bases not matched to a gene: 4. The CDR3 region has the DNA TGCGCCAGCAGTGAGTCGACTAGCGGGGTCCGGTACTTC. It encodes CASSESTSGVRYF.

The V gene is TRBV19, the J gene TRBJ2-3; 8 nucleotides match TRBD2. Trimming at V came to 4 bases and at J to 4 bases, leaving 10 bases not matched to a gene. The CDR3 has 16 amino acids. Germline V gene sequence: CDR1 LNHDA, CDR2 SQIVND (reference sequence). Here the CDR3 reads CASSRGVSGVSDTQYF. In DNA, the CDR3 is TGTGCCAGTAGTAGGGGAGTTAGCGGGGTATCAGATACGCAGTATTTT.

This rearrangement joins TRBV18 to TRBJ1-4; 8 bases fit TRBD1. There are 14 residues in the CDR3. The germline V gene encodes CDR1 KGHSH and CDR2 LQKENI. V trimming: 5 bases; J trimming: 7 bases; junction bases outside the gene matches: 6. The CDR3 sequence: CASSKGQGTEKLFF. The CDR3 DNA is TGTGCCAGCTCAAAAGGACAGGGTACTGAAAAACTGTTTTTT.

J is TRBJ2-5 and V is TRBV11-1; 8 positions match TRBD1. The germline V gene encodes CDR1 SGHAT and CDR2 FQDESV (reference sequence). CDR3 length equals 14 residues. The trim removed 6 bases at V and 5 bases at J, leaving 8 bases unmatched. Here the CDR3 reads CASSRDRLRETQYF. Here the CDR3 DNA reads TGTGCCAGCAGTAGGGACAGGCTGAGGGAGACCCAGTACTTC.

This clone was seen more than once but under ten times. The CDR3 reads CASSSAGTDNTEAFF. DNA of the CDR3: TGTGCCAGCAGCTCGGCCGGGACAGATAACACTGAAGCTTTCTTT. The rearrangement joins TRBV11-1 to TRBJ1-1, with 7 bases fitting TRBD1. Germline values: CDR1 SGHAT, CDR2 FQDESV (reference sequence). Unmatched junction bases numbered 7, after V lost 4 bases and J lost 2 bases. The CDR3 covers 15 residues.

The chain is built from TRBV2 and TRBJ2-2; no firm D call. The germline V gene has CDR1 SNHLY and CDR2 FYNNEI. Trimming left V 6 bases short and J 11 bases short, with 10 bases between. The CDR3 sequence is 11 residues long. The CDR3: CASSPTGELFF. CDR3 nucleotides: TGTGCCAGCAGCCCGACTGGAGAGCTGTTTTTT.

The genes are TRBV7-2 and TRBJ2-5, with 7 bases identical to TRBD2. V shed 6 bases, J shed 3 bases, and the junction held 4 bases outside the gene matches. This CDR3 comprises 13 residues. Germline values: CDR1 SGHTA, CDR2 FQGNSA. The CDR3 is CASRPSGEETQYF. The CDR3 nucleotides are TGTGCCAGCAGACCCAGCGGGGAAGAGACCCAGTACTTC. Combining the CDR3 with reference TRBV7-2 and TRBJ2-5 gives the whole variable domain GAGVSQSPSNKVTEKGKDVELRCDPISGHTALYWYRQSLGQGLEFLIYFQGNSAPDKSGLPSDRFSAERTGGSVSTLTIQRTQQEDSAVYLCASRPSGEETQYFGPGTRLLVL.

Notes on this clone: Being one base from a much bigger clone, this may be a read error. V and J are TRBV5-4 and TRBJ2-7, with D unclear. CDR3 length equals 13 residues. CDR1 and CDR2 from the germline V gene are SGHNT and YYREEE (reference sequence). The CDR3 protein is CASSLASTAEQHF. Written as DNA, the CDR3 is TGTGCCAGCAGCTTGGCATCCACGGCCGAGCAGCACTTC.

The chain couples TRBV12-5 to TRBJ2-2; TRBD1 aligns across 9 bases. Unmatched junction bases numbered 3, after V lost 3 bases and J lost 4 bases. Germline CDR1 reads LGHNT; CDR2 reads FRNRAP. The CDR3 contains 15 residues. CDR3 sequence: CASGLGQGFTGELFF. In nucleotides, the CDR3 is TGTGCTAGTGGTTTAGGACAGGGGTTCACCGGGGAGCTGTTTTTT.

This clone came up a few times. The CDR3 DNA sequence: TGTGCCAGCAGCTTAACGCCCAGCTATAATTCACCCCTCCACTTT. Protein sequence: CASSLTPSYNSPLHF. This chain uses TRBV7-3 with TRBJ1-6; the D is unclear. Germline V gene lookup returns CDR1 SGHTA and CDR2 FQGTGA. The CDR3 runs to 15 residues. Deletions cut 0 bases from V and 3 bases from J, with 6 bases between.

The V and J genes are TRBV5-1 and TRBJ1-4, with 9 positions matching TRBD1. This CDR3 spans 16 amino acids. V lost 0 bases and J lost 7; bases outside the gene matches: 7. Germline values: CDR1 SGHRS, CDR2 YFSETQ. This CDR3 is CASSLVGTGRGEKLFF. The CDR3 DNA is TGCGCCAGCAGCTTGGTCGGGACAGGGAGGGGTGAAAAACTGTTTTTT.

The chain uses TRBV7-2 and TRBJ2-5; D gene uncertain. The CDR3 contains 15 residues. The germline V and J ends were trimmed by 1 base and 5 bases, with 14 bases remaining between them. The germline V gene encodes CDR1 SGHTA and CDR2 FQGNSA. DNA of the CDR3: TGTGCCAGCAGCTTAGGAGGAGCCCCGCGGGAGACCCAGTACTTC. Translated, it gives CASSLGGAPRETQYF.

The chain combines TRBV5-4 with TRBJ2-5; D is tentatively TRBD1 or TRBD2 (7 bases each). The CDR3 extends over 15 amino acids. Germline V gene data show CDR1 as SGHNT and CDR2 as YYREEE (reference sequence). V was trimmed by 3 bases and J by 1 base, leaving 13 bases between them. The CDR3 spells CASSWGGGFQETQYF. In DNA form, the CDR3 reads TGTGCCAGCAGCTGGGGAGGGGGCTTCCAAGAGACCCAGTACTTC. The entire variable domain, with the rest obtained from reference TRBV5-4 and TRBJ2-5, is as follows: ETGVTQSPTHLIKTRGQQVTLRCSSQSGHNTVSWYQQALGQGPQFIFQYYREEENGRGNFPPRFSGLQFPNYSSELNVNALELDDSALYLCASSWGGGFQETQYFGPGTRLLVL.

The chain employs TRBV28 and TRBJ1-2; D ambiguous. This CDR3 has 14 residues. Looked up from germline, CDR1 is MDHEN and CDR2 is SYDVKM. The V end lost 6 bases, the J end lost 4 bases, and 15 bases lay between the germline ends. CDR3 residues: CASSSAGGGYGYTF. DNA for the CDR3: TGTGCCAGCAGCTCGGCGGGAGGTGGCTATGGCTACACCTTC.

This rearrangement joins TRBV30 to TRBJ1-1; 8 bases fit TRBD1. This CDR3 spans 18 amino acids. Losses at the gene ends were 2 bases for V and 0 bases for J; bases not matched to a gene: 14. Germline V CDR1 and CDR2: GTSNPN, SVGIG (reference sequence). CDR3: CAWSLTSGTGLMNTEAFF. CDR3 coding DNA: TGTGCCTGGAGTCTAACGTCCGGGACAGGTCTCATGAACACTGAAGCTTTCTTT.

This clone was recorded a few times. J is TRBJ1-1 and V is TRBV9; maybe TRBD1 (5 bases). In germline, CDR1 is SGDLS, CDR2 YYNGEE. This CDR3 comprises 12 residues. Trimming removed 1 base from V and 11 bases from J, with 12 bases in between. The CDR3 sequence: CASSVSGGPAFF. The DNA of the CDR3 is TGTGCCAGCAGCGTATCCGGGGGTCCGGCTTTCTTT.

The chain couples TRBV29-1 to TRBJ2-7; the D is unclear. V shed 5 bases and J shed 5 bases, with 25 bases lying between them. The CDR3 is 16 residues long. In germline, CDR1 is SQVTM, CDR2 ANQGSEA. The CDR3 sequence: CSVKPGRSQATHEQYF. For the CDR3, the DNA is TGCAGCGTTAAACCCGGCAGGTCTCAAGCGACCCACGAGCAGTACTTC.